Given below is one T cell receptor beta chain in context. Its matching antigen is unknown. V was shortened by 4 bases and J by 8 bases, with 19 bases between the two germline ends. Per the germline V gene, CDR1 is SGHDT and CDR2 is YYEEEE. The CDR3 has 15 amino acids. These data belong to a study of T cells after yellow fever vaccination. Study at large: Some fractions had low cell numbers, and these were prepared with SMART-Seq v4 Ultra Low Input.

TCRdb independently ran MiXCR on the 5' RACE reads; one entry per CDR3 protein. The data show more than 250,000 distinct CDR3 sequences, approximately 7% seen once. Study-wide results and limits: Peaking on day 5 versus 15, the secondary response was faster but weaker. A large majority of primary-vaccination clones showed up again after the booster (approximately 96% CD4, 85% to 90% CD8). Clonotype sharing between CD4 and CD8 compartments was small.

The genes are TRBV5-6 and TRBJ2-1, with TRBD2 as a possible D gene (6 bases). This receptor was obtained from a young man who received the YFV17D yellow fever vaccine. The specimen was PBMCs, collected roughly seven weeks after the first yellow fever vaccination. CDR3 in DNA: TGTGCCAGCAGCGAAACAGGAGCGGGCCTGGATGAGCAGTTCTTC. Translating gives CASSETGAGLDEQFF.